The 3 T cell receptor beta chains below were found in one sample sequenced in a study of cytomegalovirus exposure and HLA in healthy donors. Primers: 60 Vbeta forward and 13 Jbeta reverse. The method was immunoSEQ multiplex PCR; TCRdb's version includes in-frame clones alone and lacks a portion of them. The data show about 160,000 clones, approximately 80% seen once. The specimen sequenced was PBMCs. These receptors were taken from a man aged 18 to 35 in good health and CMV-seropositive.

V gene TRBV15 combines with J gene TRBJ2-5, with a weak D call TRBD2 (6 bases). V dropped 5 bases and J dropped 2 bases, with 12 bases sitting between them. CDR1 and CDR2 (germline): LNHNV, YYDKDF (reference sequence). CDR3 length equals 14 residues. The CDR3 loop is CATSPRDFQETQYF. The CDR3 DNA reads TGTGCCACCAGCCCCCGGGACTTTCAAGAGACCCAGTACTTC.

The rearrangement joins TRBV7-9 to TRBJ1-4, with TRBD1 matching 12 bases. The CDR3 runs 18 residues. J lost 8 bases, V lost 5 bases, and 15 bases had no gene match. Germline V gene lookup returns CDR1 SEHNR and CDR2 FQNEAQ (reference sequence). The CDR3: CASSHTGTGGLHTEKLFF. For the CDR3, the DNA is TGTGCCAGCAGCCATACCGGGACAGGGGGCCTACACACGGAAAAACTGTTTTTT.

The chain combines TRBV6-5 with TRBJ2-1; 9 bases are shared with TRBD2. Germline V CDR1 and CDR2: MNHEY, SVGAGI. This CDR3 has 15 amino acids. Losses at the gene ends were 8 bases for V and 2 bases for J; bases not matched to a gene: 7. The CDR3 is CASCLAGTAYNEQFF. Written as DNA, the CDR3 is TGTGCCAGCTGCCTAGCGGGGACGGCCTACAATGAGCAGTTCTTC.